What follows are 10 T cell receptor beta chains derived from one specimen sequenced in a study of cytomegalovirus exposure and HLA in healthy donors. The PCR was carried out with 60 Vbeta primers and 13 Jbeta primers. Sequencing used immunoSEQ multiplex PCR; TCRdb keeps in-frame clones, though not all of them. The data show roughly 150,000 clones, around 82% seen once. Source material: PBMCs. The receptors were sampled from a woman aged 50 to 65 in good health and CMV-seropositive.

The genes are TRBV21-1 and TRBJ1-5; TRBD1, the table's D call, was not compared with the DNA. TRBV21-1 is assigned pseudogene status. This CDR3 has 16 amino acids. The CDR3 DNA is TGTGCCAGCAGCAAGGGTTACAGAAATAGCAATCAGCCCCAGCATTTT. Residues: CASSKGYRNSNQPQHF.

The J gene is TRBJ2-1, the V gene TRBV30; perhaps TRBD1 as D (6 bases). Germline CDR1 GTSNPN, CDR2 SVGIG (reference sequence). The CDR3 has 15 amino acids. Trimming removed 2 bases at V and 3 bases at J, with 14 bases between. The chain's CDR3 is CAWSPLDSYYNEQFF. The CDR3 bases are TGTGCCTGGAGTCCCCTGGACAGCTACTACAATGAGCAGTTCTTC.

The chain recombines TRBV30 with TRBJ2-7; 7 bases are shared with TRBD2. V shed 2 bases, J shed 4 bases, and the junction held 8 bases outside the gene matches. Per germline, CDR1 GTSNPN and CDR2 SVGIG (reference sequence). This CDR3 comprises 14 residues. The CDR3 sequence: CAWSSGAGLYEQYF. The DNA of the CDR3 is TGTGCCTGGAGTAGCGGGGCGGGATTGTACGAGCAGTACTTC.

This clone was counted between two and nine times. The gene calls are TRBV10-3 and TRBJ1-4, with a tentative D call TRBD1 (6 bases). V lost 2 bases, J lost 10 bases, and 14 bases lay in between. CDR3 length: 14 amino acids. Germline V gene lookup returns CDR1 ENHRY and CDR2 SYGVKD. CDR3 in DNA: TGTGCCATCAGTGAGCCTAGAGGGGGGGCAAAACTGTTTTTT. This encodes CAISEPRGGAKLFF.

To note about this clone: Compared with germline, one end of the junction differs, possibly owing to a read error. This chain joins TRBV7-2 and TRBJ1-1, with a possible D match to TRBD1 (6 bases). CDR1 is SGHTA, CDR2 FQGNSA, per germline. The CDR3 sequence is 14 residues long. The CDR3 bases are TGTGCCAGCAGCTCCATAGACAGGAACAATGAAGCTTTCTTT. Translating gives CASSSIDRNNEAFF.

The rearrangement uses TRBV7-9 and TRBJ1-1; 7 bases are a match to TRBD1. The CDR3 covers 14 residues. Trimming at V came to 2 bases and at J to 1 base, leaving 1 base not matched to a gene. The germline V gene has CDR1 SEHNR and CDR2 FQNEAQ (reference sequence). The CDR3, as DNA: TGTGCCAGCAGCTTAAAGGGGGCGAACACTGAAGCTTTCTTT. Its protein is CASSLKGANTEAFF. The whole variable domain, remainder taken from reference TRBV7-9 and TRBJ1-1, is DTGVSQNPRHKITKRGQNVTFRCDPISEHNRLYWYRQTLGQGPEFLTYFQNEAQLEKSRLLSDRFSAERPKGSFSTLEIQRTEQGDSAMYLCASSLKGANTEAFFGQGTRLTVV.

CDR3 residues: CASSVTVYEQYF. DNA for the CDR3: TGTGCCAGCAGTGTGACAGTCTACGAGCAGTACTTC. The chain carries TRBV25-1 and TRBJ2-7, with D possibly TRBD1 on 5 matching bases. The CDR3 is 12 amino acids. The germline V gene has CDR1 MGHDK and CDR2 SYGVNS. V was shortened by 4 bases and J by 3 bases, with 7 bases between the two germline ends.

The CDR3 nucleotides are TGTGCCAGCAGCTTGGATTCCGGGACACCGAAGGGCTACACCTTC. The encoded protein is CASSLDSGTPKGYTF. J is TRBJ1-2 and V is TRBV7-9, with D possibly TRBD1 on 6 matching bases. The CDR3 covers 15 residues. Trimming pared 3 bases from V and 8 bases from J, leaving 19 bases between. Per the germline V gene, CDR1 is SEHNR and CDR2 is FQNEAQ (reference sequence).

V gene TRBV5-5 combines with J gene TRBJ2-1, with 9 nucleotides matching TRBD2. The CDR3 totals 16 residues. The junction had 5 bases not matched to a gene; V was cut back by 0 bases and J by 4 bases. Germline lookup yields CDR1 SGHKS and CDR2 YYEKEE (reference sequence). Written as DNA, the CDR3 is TGTGCCAGCAGCTTGGTGCTAGCGGGGTTTTACAATGAGCAGTTCTTC. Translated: CASSLVLAGFYNEQFF.

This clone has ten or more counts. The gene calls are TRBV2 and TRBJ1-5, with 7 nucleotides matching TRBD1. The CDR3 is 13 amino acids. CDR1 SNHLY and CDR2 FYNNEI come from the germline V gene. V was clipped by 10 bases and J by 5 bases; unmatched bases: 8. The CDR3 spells CATQQGFDQPQHF. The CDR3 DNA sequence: TGTGCCACCCAACAGGGGTTCGATCAGCCCCAGCATTTT.